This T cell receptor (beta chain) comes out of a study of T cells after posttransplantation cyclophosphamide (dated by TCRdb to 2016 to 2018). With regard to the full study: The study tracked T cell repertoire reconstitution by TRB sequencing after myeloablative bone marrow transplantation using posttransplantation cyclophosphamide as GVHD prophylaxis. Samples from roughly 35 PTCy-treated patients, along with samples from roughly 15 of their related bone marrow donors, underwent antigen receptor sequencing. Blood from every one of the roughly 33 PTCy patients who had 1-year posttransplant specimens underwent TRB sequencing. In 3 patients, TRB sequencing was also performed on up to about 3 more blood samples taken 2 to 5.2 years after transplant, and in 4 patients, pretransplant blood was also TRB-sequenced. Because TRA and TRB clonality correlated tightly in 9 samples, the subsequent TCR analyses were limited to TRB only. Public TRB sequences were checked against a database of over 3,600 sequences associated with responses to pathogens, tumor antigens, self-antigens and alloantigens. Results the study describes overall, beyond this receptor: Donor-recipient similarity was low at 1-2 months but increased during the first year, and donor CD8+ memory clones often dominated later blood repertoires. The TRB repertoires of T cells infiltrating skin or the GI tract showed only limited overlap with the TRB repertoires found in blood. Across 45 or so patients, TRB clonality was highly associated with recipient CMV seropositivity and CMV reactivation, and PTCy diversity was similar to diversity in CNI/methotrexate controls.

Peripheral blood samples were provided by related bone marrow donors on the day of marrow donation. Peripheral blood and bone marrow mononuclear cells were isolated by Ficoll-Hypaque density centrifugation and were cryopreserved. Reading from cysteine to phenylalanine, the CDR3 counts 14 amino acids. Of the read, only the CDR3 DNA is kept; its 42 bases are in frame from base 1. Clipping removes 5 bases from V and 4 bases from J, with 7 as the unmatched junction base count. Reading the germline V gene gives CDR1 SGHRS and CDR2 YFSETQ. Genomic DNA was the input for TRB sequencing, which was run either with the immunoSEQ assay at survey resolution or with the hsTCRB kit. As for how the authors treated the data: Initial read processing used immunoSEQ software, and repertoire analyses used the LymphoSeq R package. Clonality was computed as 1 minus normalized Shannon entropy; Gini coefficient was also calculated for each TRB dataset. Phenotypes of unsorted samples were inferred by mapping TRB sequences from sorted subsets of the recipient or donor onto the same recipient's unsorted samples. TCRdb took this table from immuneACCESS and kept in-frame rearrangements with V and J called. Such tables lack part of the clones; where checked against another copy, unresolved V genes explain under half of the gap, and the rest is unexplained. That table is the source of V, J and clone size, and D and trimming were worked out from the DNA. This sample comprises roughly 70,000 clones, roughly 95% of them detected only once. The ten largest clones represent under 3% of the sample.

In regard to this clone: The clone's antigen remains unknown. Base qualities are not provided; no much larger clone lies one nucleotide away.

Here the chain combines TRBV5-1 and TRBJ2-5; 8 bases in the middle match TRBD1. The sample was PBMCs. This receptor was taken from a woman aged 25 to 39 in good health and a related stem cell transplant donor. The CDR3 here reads CASSIQGGGETQYF. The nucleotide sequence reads TGCGCCAGCAGTATACAGGGGGGCGGAGAGACCCAGTACTTC.